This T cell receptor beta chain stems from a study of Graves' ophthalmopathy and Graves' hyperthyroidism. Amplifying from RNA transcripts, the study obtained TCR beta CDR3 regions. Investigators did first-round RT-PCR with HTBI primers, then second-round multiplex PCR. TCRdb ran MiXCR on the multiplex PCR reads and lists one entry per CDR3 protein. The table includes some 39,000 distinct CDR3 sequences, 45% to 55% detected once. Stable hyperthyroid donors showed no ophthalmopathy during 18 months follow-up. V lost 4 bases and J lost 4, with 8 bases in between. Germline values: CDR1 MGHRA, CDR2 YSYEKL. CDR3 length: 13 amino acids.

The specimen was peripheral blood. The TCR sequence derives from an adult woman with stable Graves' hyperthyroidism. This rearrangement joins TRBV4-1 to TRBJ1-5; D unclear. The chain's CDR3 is CASSPAPNQPQHF. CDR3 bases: TGCGCCAGCAGCCCTGCTCCGAATCAGCCCCAGCATTTT.